Listed here are 13 T cell receptor beta chains from one sample, sequenced in a study of shared clonotypes between healthy human individuals. Clones were sequenced by immunoSEQ multiplex PCR, and TCRdb holds only the in-frame ones, with some missing. The data hold roughly 2.2 million clones, with more than 80% observed a single time. The specimen was naive CD4+ T cells from PBMCs. Subset meaning: CD45RA+ positively selected. These receptor sequences come from a man in his late teens or twenties in good health. Some clones in this sample may be carry-over from other donors' samples.

This rearrangement joins TRBV30 to TRBJ2-1; 9 bases line up with TRBD2. V trimming: 3 bases; J trimming: 9 bases; junction bases outside the gene matches: 9. Looked up from germline, CDR1 is GTSNPN and CDR2 is SVGIG (reference sequence). The CDR3 has 14 amino acids. The CDR3 spells CAWRIRGRDTEQFF. CDR3 bases: TGTGCCTGGAGGATCCGCGGGAGGGATACTGAGCAGTTCTTC.

The CDR3 is CASSNPRQARYEQYF. For the CDR3, the DNA is TGTGCCAGTAGTAACCCCCGACAGGCGCGCTACGAGCAGTACTTC. The rearrangement uses TRBV19 and TRBJ2-7, with a weak D call TRBD1 (6 bases). CDR1 LNHDA and CDR2 SQIVND come from the germline V gene (reference sequence). Trimming removed 4 bases from V and 3 bases from J, with 16 bases in between. The CDR3 sequence is 15 residues long.

The CDR3 here is CASSLVMGRGSEAFF. In DNA form, the CDR3 reads TGCGCCAGCAGCTTGGTGATGGGCCGCGGCTCTGAAGCTTTCTTT. This chain joins TRBV5-1 and TRBJ1-1, with unresolved D. Germline V gene sequence: CDR1 SGHRS, CDR2 YFSETQ. V lost 0 bases to trimming and J lost 6 bases, with 15 bases between them. This CDR3 is built from 15 residues.

The chain is built from TRBV7-3 and TRBJ2-3; a possible D gene is TRBD2 (5 bases). The CDR3 consists of 15 residues. Germline loops: CDR1 SGHTA, CDR2 FQGTGA. Trimming stripped 1 base from V and 2 bases from J, with 10 bases between. The CDR3 region is CASSLMGSLTDTQYF. In DNA form, the CDR3 reads TGTGCCAGCAGCTTAATGGGGAGCCTCACAGATACGCAGTATTTT. Complete variable domain (other parts from reference TRBV7-3 and TRBJ2-3): GAGVSQTPSNKVTEKGKYVELRCDPISGHTALYWYRQSLGQGPEFLIYFQGTGAADDSGLPNDRFFAVRPEGSVSTLKIQRTERGDSAVYLCASSLMGSLTDTQYFGPGTRLTVL.

This rearrangement joins TRBV19 to TRBJ2-1, with TRBD2 as a possible D gene (6 bases). The CDR3 covers 15 residues. V was clipped by 11 bases and J by 3 bases, with 20 bases between them. Germline CDR1 LNHDA, CDR2 SQIVND (reference sequence). The CDR3 sequence: CAGLVRGGYYNEQFF. CDR3 nucleotide sequence: TGTGCCGGCCTCGTCCGGGGAGGTTACTACAATGAGCAGTTCTTC.

CDR3 protein: CASSALAGVSETQYF. CDR3 bases: TGTGCCAGCAGCGCATTAGCGGGAGTAAGCGAGACCCAGTACTTC. This sequence joins TRBV9 and TRBJ2-5, with 9 bases aligning to TRBD2. V lost 3 bases to trimming and J lost 5 bases; unmatched junction nucleotides: 8. The CDR3 runs to 15 residues. Germline-derived CDR1 and CDR2 are SGDLS and YYNGEE.

V gene TRBV5-1 combines with J gene TRBJ1-5; no firm D call. Trimming removed 3 bases from V and 5 bases from J, with 3 bases in between. CDR1 is SGHRS and CDR2 is YFSETQ in the germline V gene. This CDR3 contains 11 residues. CDR3 DNA sequence: TGCGCCAGCAGCTCGGATCAGCCCCAGCATTTT. Translation gives CASSSDQPQHF.

V gene TRBV9 combines with J gene TRBJ2-5, with TRBD2 as a possible D gene (7 bases). This CDR3 spans 15 amino acids. Germline V gene sequence: CDR1 SGDLS, CDR2 YYNGEE. Trimming took 2 bases from V and 5 from J, leaving 16 bases between them. CDR3 nucleotide sequence: TGTGCCAGCAGCGTGGGCGGGGGCCCCGGGGAGACCCAGTACTTC. This codes for CASSVGGGPGETQYF.

The genes are TRBV23-1 and TRBJ1-3, with D possibly TRBD1 on 6 matching bases. TRBV23-1 is an ORF for which the function is uncertain. This CDR3 has 14 amino acids. V dropped 2 bases and J dropped 4 bases, with 9 bases sitting between them. The CDR3 DNA follows: TGCGCCAGCAGTCAAACAGGGCAAGGAAACACCATATATTTT. Its translation: CASSQTGQGNTIYF.

This sequence joins TRBV6-4 and TRBJ1-2; no clear D. Per the germline V gene, CDR1 is MRHNA and CDR2 is SNTAGT. V was pared by 4 bases and J by 4 bases, with 4 bases between. There are 11 residues in the CDR3. The CDR3 DNA is TGTGCCAGCAGTGGAAGCTATGGCTACACCTTC. This encodes CASSGSYGYTF.

The chain recombines TRBV28 with TRBJ1-2, with a possible D match to TRBD1 (5 bases). V shed 2 bases and J shed 4 bases, with 14 bases lying between them. The CDR3 consists of 15 residues. Germline V gene lookup returns CDR1 MDHEN and CDR2 SYDVKM. CDR3: CASSLVQGVSYGYTF. The CDR3, as DNA: TGTGCCAGCAGTTTAGTCCAGGGTGTTTCCTATGGCTACACCTTC.

The rearrangement uses TRBV7-8 and TRBJ2-5; 12 positions match TRBD2. Germline values: CDR1 SGHVS, CDR2 FQNEAQ. The CDR3 loop spans 18 amino acids. V trimming: 5 bases; J trimming: 5 bases; junction bases outside the gene matches: 15. The CDR3 loop reads CASSAHNLGLAGSETQYF. The DNA for the CDR3 is TGTGCCAGCAGCGCGCACAACCTTGGACTAGCGGGATCGGAGACCCAGTACTTC.

On this clone itself: This specimen includes other DNA sequences encoding the same CDR3. The chain carries TRBV5-1 and TRBJ1-1; the D is unclear. This CDR3 is 13 amino acids long. V gave up 2 bases and J gave up 2 bases, with 7 bases separating them. Germline assignment: CDR1 SGHRS and CDR2 YFSETQ. The CDR3 DNA follows: TGCGCCAGCAGCTTCGCGCTAAACACTGAAGCTTTCTTT. Amino acid sequence: CASSFALNTEAFF.